This T cell receptor beta chain appears in the sequencing data of a study of PD-1 blockade in classical Hodgkin lymphoma. Study-wide context: Patients were dosed intravenously with nivolumab at 3 mg/kg every 2 weeks. General observations from the study: The causes of the repertoire differences, possibly disease activity or prior therapy, remain undefined. Lower baseline TCR diversity was reported for newly diagnosed patients than for healthy donors.

Stated time point: cycle 4 day 1 (C4D1), after less than 7 weeks of nivolumab. No patient escaped relapse after autologous stem cell transplantation, and brentuximab vedotin exposure varied. As regards this clone: Its matching antigen is unknown.

Sequenced by immunoSEQ multiplex PCR; TCRdb stores in-frame clones only, minus some. The repertoire has 100,000 or so clones, approximately 89% of them found once; the top ten carry under 20%. Germline CDR1 is WSHSY and CDR2 is SAAADI. With V trimmed by 2 bases and J by 9 bases, 0 bases remained unmatched. The CDR3 totals 11 residues. The chain has TRBV10-2 and TRBJ2-5, with 7 bases matching TRBD1. The origin of this receptor is a human donor with classical Hodgkin lymphoma. The sequenced sample was peripheral blood mononuclear cells (PBMCs), obtained before the fourth cycle of nivolumab. As DNA, the CDR3 is TGCGCCAGCAGTGAGAGGGGGCCCCAGTACTTC. Translation: CASSERGPQYF.